The next 11 T cell receptor beta chains were all read from a single sample in a study of cytomegalovirus exposure and HLA in healthy donors. The PCR used 60 Vbeta and 13 Jbeta primers. The data were produced by immunoSEQ multiplex PCR, yet TCRdb's version contains in-frame clones alone and is incomplete. The data show 110,000 or so clones, with 65% to 80% seen just once and approximately 10% held by the top ten. Sample: PBMCs. These receptor sequences come from a man aged 35-49 years in good health and CMV-seropositive.

The V and J genes are TRBV19 and TRBJ2-7, with D unclear. V lost 3 bases, J lost 1 base, and 7 bases lay in between. This CDR3 is 13 amino acids long. Germline CDR1 is LNHDA and CDR2 is SQIVND (reference sequence). The CDR3 reads CASSIPGSYEQYF. CDR3 DNA: TGTGCCAGTAGTATTCCCGGGTCCTACGAGCAGTACTTC.

The chain is built from TRBV28 and TRBJ1-6, with 11 nucleotides matching TRBD1. This CDR3 spans 16 amino acids. Per germline, CDR1 MDHEN and CDR2 SYDVKM. With 4 bases clipped from V and 7 bases from J, the junction kept 6 bases outside the gene matches. The CDR3 loop reads CASSSRDRGLNSPLHF. CDR3 sequence (DNA): TGTGCCAGCAGTTCCCGGGACAGGGGGTTAAATTCACCCCTCCACTTT.

The genes are TRBV10-3 and TRBJ1-1, with D possibly TRBD1 on 5 matching bases. This CDR3 has 12 amino acids. CDR1 and CDR2 from the germline V gene are ENHRY and SYGVKD. Trimming stripped 3 bases from V and 6 bases from J, with 8 bases between. The DNA for the CDR3 is TGTGCCATCAGTGAAGGGGACTCTGAAGCTTTCTTT. Translation: CAISEGDSEAFF.

This chain connects TRBV4-1 to TRBJ1-1, with TRBD1 matching over 7 bases. The CDR3 sequence is 18 residues long. V lost 1 base and J lost 6; bases outside the gene matches: 17. Looked up from germline, CDR1 is MGHRA and CDR2 is YSYEKL. The CDR3 coding sequence is TGCGCCAGCAGCCAAGGCCCCCCCTCAACAGGGGCTGTTCCTGAAGCTTTCTTT. This encodes CASSQGPPSTGAVPEAFF.

The chain is built from TRBV7-3 and TRBJ2-1; 8 bases line up with TRBD2. This CDR3 contains 15 residues. V shed 5 bases, J shed 4 bases, and the junction held 7 bases outside the gene matches. In germline, CDR1 is SGHTA, CDR2 FQGTGA. CDR3 residues: CASSRERGTYNEQFF. In DNA form, the CDR3 reads TGTGCCAGCAGCCGGGAGCGGGGGACATACAATGAGCAGTTCTTC.

The chain uses TRBV28 and TRBJ2-3, with TRBD2 identical over 7 bases. V was clipped by 1 base and J by 0 bases; unmatched bases: 4. The CDR3 has 16 residues. The germline V gene has CDR1 MDHEN and CDR2 SYDVKM. The CDR3 nucleotides are TGTGCCAGCAGTTTATCGGCGGGGGTTAGCACAGATACGCAGTATTTT. This translates into CASSLSAGVSTDTQYF.

The chain recombines TRBV7-2 with TRBJ1-4; D not certain. Germline V gene data show CDR1 as SGHTA and CDR2 as FQGNSA. V lost 0 bases, J lost 7 bases, and 6 bases lay in between. This CDR3 is 13 amino acids long. The CDR3 region has the DNA TGTGCCAGCAGCTTAGCACCTAGTGAAAAACTGTTTTTT. Translating it yields CASSLAPSEKLFF.

This clone was detected only once. The V call is TRBV19, the J call TRBJ2-5, with 13 bases identical to TRBD2. This CDR3 comprises 16 residues. Germline CDR1 is LNHDA and CDR2 is SQIVND (reference sequence). V shed 5 bases, J shed 1 base, and the junction held 4 bases outside the gene matches. The CDR3 DNA reads as TGTGCCAGTAGTTCAAGGACTAGCGGGGGCCAAGAGACCCAGTACTTC. Its translation is CASSSRTSGGQETQYF.

The gene calls are TRBV7-3 and TRBJ2-7; 10 positions agree with TRBD1. Germline CDR1 reads SGHTA; CDR2 reads FQGTGA. This CDR3 has 14 residues. The trim removed 5 bases at V and 2 bases at J, leaving 3 bases unmatched. This CDR3 reads CASSNGQGAYEQYF. The CDR3 coding sequence is TGTGCCAGCAGCAATGGACAGGGGGCCTACGAGCAGTACTTC.

The V call is TRBV28, the J call TRBJ2-1; 7 bases align to TRBD1. V shed 7 bases, J shed 6 bases, and the junction held 9 bases outside the gene matches. This CDR3 is built from 14 residues. Germline V gene data show CDR1 as MDHEN and CDR2 as SYDVKM. CDR3 amino acids: CASIDVGQRNEQFF. The CDR3 DNA reads as TGTGCCAGCATTGACGTGGGACAGCGCAATGAGCAGTTCTTC.

V and J are TRBV5-1 and TRBJ1-1; perhaps TRBD1 as D (6 bases). The V gene's germline CDR1 is SGHRS and CDR2 YFSETQ. V was pared by 2 bases and J by 0 bases, with 17 bases between. The CDR3 extends over 17 amino acids. This CDR3 reads CASSLFPLGTLNTEAFF. The CDR3 bases are TGCGCCAGCAGCTTATTTCCCTTGGGGACATTGAACACTGAAGCTTTCTTT.